Each of the 22 T cell receptor beta chains below was sequenced from the same sample in a study of beta chain features in type 1 diabetes. Study-level results: Shortening that was moderate but significant affected the TCRB CDR3s of Type 1 diabetes patients in all four CD4+ subsets.

For these TCRs, the target antigens are not known. The whole isolated RNA underwent reverse transcription, so sequencing captured expressed TCRB transcripts. Clones were sequenced by immunoSEQ multiplex PCR, and TCRdb holds only the in-frame ones, with some missing. Among about 740,000 clones listed, roughly an eighth were seen once. Sequences were obtained from naive CD4+ T cells from blood. Receptor source: a man aged 18 to 29 with type 1 diabetes.

The chain recombines TRBV29-1 with TRBJ1-4; D is perhaps TRBD1 (5 bases). The ends were cut back, 6 bases at V and 7 bases at J, with 18 bases in the middle. Germline V lookup: CDR1 SQVTM, CDR2 ANQGSEA. This CDR3 region has 14 residues. This chain's CDR3 is CSVVQEIGGEKLFF. For the CDR3, the DNA is TGCAGCGTCGTCCAAGAAATCGGGGGTGAAAAACTGTTTTTT. The full variable domain, rest sourced from reference TRBV29-1 and TRBJ1-4, is SAVISQKPSRDICQRGTSLTIQCQVDSQVTMMFWYRQQPGQSLTLIATANQGSEATYESGFVIDKFPISRPNLTFSTLTVSNMSPEDSSIYLCSVVQEIGGEKLFFGSGTQLSVL.

V is TRBV5-4 and J is TRBJ1-5; D gene uncertain. Trimming cost V 4 bases and J 6 bases, with 8 bases left between them. Looked up from germline, CDR1 is SGHNT and CDR2 is YYREEE (reference sequence). The CDR3 loop spans 12 amino acids. CDR3 sequence: CASSQSGQPQHF. CDR3 nucleotides: TGTGCCAGCAGCCAATCGGGTCAGCCCCAGCATTTT. The complete variable domain, with remaining parts taken from reference TRBV5-4 and TRBJ1-5, reads ETGVTQSPTHLIKTRGQQVTLRCSSQSGHNTVSWYQQALGQGPQFIFQYYREEENGRGNFPPRFSGLQFPNYSSELNVNALELDDSALYLCASSQSGQPQHFGDGTRLSIL.

This clone showed up just a few times. This rearrangement joins TRBV10-1 to TRBJ2-1; 8 nucleotides agree with TRBD1. There are 13 residues in the CDR3. Germline V lookup: CDR1 WNHNN, CDR2 SYGVQD (reference sequence). J gave up 7 bases and V 5 bases, and 4 bases lay outside the gene matches. As DNA, the CDR3 is TGCGCCAGCAGTACAGGGGGTAGGAATGAGCAGTTCTTC. Its translation is CASSTGGRNEQFF.

The chain is built from TRBV7-2 and TRBJ2-3; D possibly corresponds to TRBD1 (6 bases). Germline CDR1 SGHTA, CDR2 FQGNSA. V was clipped by 5 bases and J by 2 bases, with 14 bases between them. The CDR3 totals 15 residues. CDR3 region: CASSPQTGATDTQYF. CDR3 coding DNA: TGTGCCAGCAGCCCCCAGACAGGCGCCACAGATACGCAGTATTTT.

The J gene is TRBJ2-1, the V gene TRBV5-1, with D uncertain. CDR3 length: 13 amino acids. Between the trimmed V and J ends, which lost 4 bases and 3 bases, there was a span of 8 bases. Germline V gene lookup returns CDR1 SGHRS and CDR2 YFSETQ. CDR3 sequence reads: CASSVALYNEQFF. Written as DNA, the CDR3 is TGCGCCAGCAGCGTTGCTCTCTACAATGAGCAGTTCTTC. Together with reference TRBV5-1 and TRBJ2-1, the CDR3 gives the full variable domain: KAGVTQTPRYLIKTRGQQVTLSCSPISGHRSVSWYQQTPGQGLQFLFEYFSETQRNKGNFPGRFSGRQFSNSRSEMNVSTLELGDSALYLCASSVALYNEQFFGPGTRLTVL.

This clone has just a few counts. The sample carries other DNA sequences with the same CDR3. J is TRBJ1-5 and V is TRBV30, with D possibly being TRBD1 (5 bases). The V gene lost 3 bases and the J gene lost 6 bases, with 9 bases spanning the gap. The CDR3 is 12 residues long. Germline CDR1 and CDR2: GTSNPN and SVGIG (reference sequence). CDR3 bases: TGTGCCTGGAGCCAGGGCTCTCAGCCCCAGCATTTT. Encoded protein: CAWSQGSQPQHF.

Points on this clone: The identical CDR3 is also encoded by other nucleotide sequences in the sample. The rearrangement uses TRBV30 and TRBJ1-5; 7 nucleotides line up with TRBD1. Per germline, CDR1 GTSNPN and CDR2 SVGIG (reference sequence). The CDR3 loop spans 13 amino acids. V lost 5 bases, J lost 4 bases, and 5 bases stayed unmatched. The CDR3: CAWSGTENQPQHF. CDR3 DNA sequence: TGTGCCTGGTCCGGGACAGAAAATCAGCCCCAGCATTTT.

The sample holds a few counts of this clone. This chain uses TRBV5-1 with TRBJ2-3, with D unclear. CDR1 is SGHRS, CDR2 YFSETQ, per germline. V was cut by 2 bases and J by 0 bases, with 4 bases left in between. The length of the CDR3 is 13 residues. The CDR3 loop is CASSFESTDTQYF. CDR3 bases: TGCGCCAGCAGCTTCGAAAGCACAGATACGCAGTATTTT.

On this clone itself: This sample also contains other DNA sequences that code for the same CDR3. The chain uses TRBV18 and TRBJ2-6; D unclear. The germline V and J ends were trimmed by 2 bases and 2 bases, with 4 bases remaining between them. Germline V gene data show CDR1 as KGHSH and CDR2 as LQKENI. The CDR3 spans 14 residues. The DNA of the CDR3 is TGTGCCAGCTCACCAGGAGCTGGGGCCAACGTCCTGACTTTC. It encodes CASSPGAGANVLTF. The full variable domain, with the rest looked up from reference TRBV18 and TRBJ2-6, is NAGVMQNPRHLVRRRGQEARLRCSPMKGHSHVYWYRQLPEEGLKFMVYLQKENIIDESGMPKERFSAEFPKEGPSILRIQQVVRGDSAAYFCASSPGAGANVLTFGAGSRLTVL.

The chain carries TRBV30 and TRBJ2-6; D is perhaps TRBD1 or TRBD2 (5 bases each). The CDR3 sequence is 15 residues long. The germline V gene has CDR1 GTSNPN and CDR2 SVGIG (reference sequence). V shed 0 bases and J shed 2 bases, with 8 bases lying between them. The CDR3 DNA reads as TGTGCCTGGAGTGTATTGGGGGCTGGGGCCAACGTCCTGACTTTC. This translates into CAWSVLGAGANVLTF.

The CDR3 DNA reads as TGTGCCAGCTCACCACCGACAGGGAGGGATGAAAAACTGTTTTTT. It codes for CASSPPTGRDEKLFF. The gene calls are TRBV18 and TRBJ1-4; 7 nucleotides line up with TRBD1. V trimming: 0 bases; J trimming: 6 bases; junction bases outside the gene matches: 4. Germline CDR1 KGHSH, CDR2 LQKENI. This CDR3 comprises 15 residues.

This sequence joins TRBV5-4 and TRBJ1-1; D is undetermined. Trimming left V 4 bases short and J 7 bases short, with 11 bases between. CDR3 length: 12 amino acids. Germline loops: CDR1 SGHNT, CDR2 YYREEE (reference sequence). The CDR3 region has the DNA TGTGCCAGCAGCCCTTGGGAGAGTGAAGCTTTCTTT. This translates into CASSPWESEAFF. Full variable domain (outside the CDR3, taken from reference TRBV5-4 and TRBJ1-1): ETGVTQSPTHLIKTRGQQVTLRCSSQSGHNTVSWYQQALGQGPQFIFQYYREEENGRGNFPPRFSGLQFPNYSSELNVNALELDDSALYLCASSPWESEAFFGQGTRLTVV.

V and J are TRBV5-1 and TRBJ2-2; the match to TRBD2 covers 7 bases. Germline V lookup: CDR1 SGHRS, CDR2 YFSETQ. Trimming took 0 bases from V and 4 from J; bases not matched to a gene: 6. The CDR3 sequence is 16 residues long. The chain's CDR3 is CASSLGASGLTGELFF. CDR3 nucleotides: TGCGCCAGCAGCTTGGGGGCTAGCGGCCTCACCGGGGAGCTGTTTTTT.

This chain joins TRBV30 and TRBJ1-1; 7 bases align to TRBD1. This CDR3 region has 15 residues. Trimming at V came to 0 bases and at J to 5 bases, leaving 9 bases not matched to a gene. Germline CDR1 GTSNPN, CDR2 SVGIG (reference sequence). In DNA, the CDR3 is TGTGCCTGGAGTGTACTGACAGGGCGGGTGACTGAAGCTTTCTTT. Protein product: CAWSVLTGRVTEAFF. Together with reference TRBV30 and TRBJ1-1, the CDR3 gives the full variable domain: SQTIHQWPATLVQPVGSPLSLECTVEGTSNPNLYWYRQAAGRGLQLLFYSVGIGQISSEVPQNLSASRPQDRQFILSSKKLLLSDSGFYLCAWSVLTGRVTEAFFGQGTRLTVV.

V usage is TRBV14 and J usage is TRBJ2-7; 7 bases are shared with TRBD1. Germline-derived CDR1 and CDR2 are SGHDN and FVKESK. The trim removed 4 bases at V and 3 bases at J, leaving 9 bases unmatched. The CDR3 runs to 15 residues. CDR3 protein: CASSRPGQTFYEQYF. The CDR3 DNA follows: TGTGCCAGCAGCCGCCCGGGACAGACTTTCTACGAGCAGTACTTC.

The J gene is TRBJ2-2, the V gene TRBV30; 10 positions agree with TRBD2. The germline gives CDR1 GTSNPN, CDR2 SVGIG (reference sequence). The V gene end was trimmed by 2 bases and the J gene end by 0 bases; junction bases not matched to a gene: 9. The CDR3 loop spans 18 amino acids. This CDR3 reads CAWSMGLARRTNTGELFF. CDR3 nucleotide sequence: TGTGCCTGGAGTATGGGACTAGCGAGGAGAACGAACACCGGGGAGCTGTTTTTT.

The chain has TRBV6-1 and TRBJ1-1; D unresolved. Germline CDR1 MNHNS, CDR2 SASEGT. The CDR3 length is 15 residues. V lost 3 bases and J lost 1, with 12 bases in between. The DNA of the CDR3 is TGTGCCAGCAGTGATGGGGTAACGACGAACACTGAAGCTTTCTTT. Translating it yields CASSDGVTTNTEAFF.

This clone turned up a few times. J is TRBJ2-3 and V is TRBV4-1, with no clear D. This CDR3 is 17 amino acids long. Trimming took 5 bases from V and 4 from J, leaving 22 bases between them. CDR1 is MGHRA and CDR2 is YSYEKL in the germline V gene. CDR3 region: CASSAPSGSTLSDTQYF. CDR3 DNA sequence: TGCGCCAGCAGCGCTCCTTCGGGCTCTACTTTATCAGATACGCAGTATTTT.

As DNA, the CDR3 is TGTGCCAGCCAGCAGCGCACTGAAGCTTTCTTT. It yields the protein CASQQRTEAFF. This chain links TRBV6-1 with TRBJ1-1; D call uncertain. The CDR3 is 11 residues long. V dropped 8 bases and J dropped 4 bases, with 8 bases sitting between them. Germline values: CDR1 MNHNS, CDR2 SASEGT.

On this clone: The sample contains more than one DNA sequence encoding this CDR3. The chain has TRBV5-1 and TRBJ2-5; D is undetermined. Deletions cut 0 bases from V and 1 base from J, with 4 bases between. Germline CDR1 and CDR2: SGHRS and YFSETQ. The CDR3 sequence is 13 residues long. CDR3 in amino acids: CASSLAFQETQYF. The CDR3 nucleotides are TGCGCCAGCAGCTTGGCCTTCCAAGAGACCCAGTACTTC.

With respect to this clone: Other DNA sequences in the same sample also yield this CDR3. The CDR3 region is CASSPPSRYEQYF. CDR3 coding DNA: TGTGCCAGCTCACCACCATCCAGGTACGAGCAGTACTTC. The rearrangement joins TRBV18 to TRBJ2-7; no definite D call. V lost 0 bases and J 4 bases, leaving 7 bases between the germline ends. The CDR3 is 13 residues long. The germline gives CDR1 KGHSH, CDR2 LQKENI.

This clone has a handful of counts. J is TRBJ2-5 and V is TRBV23-1; D perhaps matches TRBD1 (7 bases). TRBV23-1 is recorded as an ORF, its role being uncertain. The CDR3 is made up of 15 amino acids. V lost 2 bases to trimming and J lost 5 bases, with 15 bases between them. The CDR3 coding sequence is TGCGCCAGCAGTCAAAGGAGGAGGGGGCCTGAGACCCAGTACTTC. It codes for CASSQRRRGPETQYF.